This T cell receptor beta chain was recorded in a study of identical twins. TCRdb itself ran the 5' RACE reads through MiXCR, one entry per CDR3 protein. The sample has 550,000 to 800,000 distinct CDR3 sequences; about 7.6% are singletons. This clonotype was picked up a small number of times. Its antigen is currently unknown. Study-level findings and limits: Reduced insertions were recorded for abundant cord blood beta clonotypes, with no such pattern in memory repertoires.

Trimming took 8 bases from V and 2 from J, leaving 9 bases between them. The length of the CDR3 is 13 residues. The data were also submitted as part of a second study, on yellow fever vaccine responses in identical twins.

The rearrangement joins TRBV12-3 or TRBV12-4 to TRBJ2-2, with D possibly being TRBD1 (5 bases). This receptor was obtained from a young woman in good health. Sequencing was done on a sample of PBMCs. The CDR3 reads CASDDSNTGELFF. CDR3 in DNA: TGTGCCAGCGATGACAGCAACACCGGGGAGCTGTTTTTT.